Sequencing of this T cell receptor beta chain was carried out in a study of blood T cell repertoires in COVID-19. Study context: Donors in the United States, Italy and Spain gave samples during acute or convalescent COVID-19. In each case, the material was cDNA or gDNA derived from T cells, B-cell-depleted T cells, or PBMCs.

Original analysis: Researchers report that nucleated cell counts were estimated from reference gene primer amplification. Produced via immunoSEQ multiplex PCR; TCRdb's table is partial and in-frame only. Clone size and V and J calls were adopted from that table, with D and trimming inferred from the DNA. This sample has 110,000 to 150,000 clones, with 70% to 90% found just once. The germline CDR1 and CDR2 sequences are GTSNPN and SVGIG (reference sequence). The CDR3 sequence is 12 residues long. V shed 2 bases and J shed 5 bases, with 9 bases lying between them. Specimen: peripheral blood. This TCR was recovered from a man aged 50 to 60 with acute or convalescent COVID-19. The chain carries TRBV30 and TRBJ1-1; D is uncertain. This CDR3 reads CAWSRSRTEAFF. The CDR3 bases are TGTGCCTGGAGTCGGTCAAGAACTGAAGCTTTCTTT. The full variable domain, completed using reference TRBV30 and TRBJ1-1, is SQTIHQWPATLVQPVGSPLSLECTVEGTSNPNLYWYRQAAGRGLQLLFYSVGIGQISSEVPQNLSASRPQDRQFILSSKKLLLSDSGFYLCAWSRSRTEAFFGQGTRLTVV.